This T cell receptor beta chain was sequenced for a study of T-cell reconstitution after alpha-beta-depleted transplantation in children (TCRdb year 2016). For the wider study: The study quantitatively tracked T-cell immune reconstitution after TCRalphabeta/CD19-depleted allogeneic hematopoietic cell transplantation in children using TCR repertoire profiling.

Comment on this clonotype: What antigen it recognizes has not been identified. The input lacks base qualities; no much larger clone sits a single base away.

V is pared back by 4 bases and J by 6 bases, with 16 bases lying between the germline termini. The CDR3 has 15 amino acids, counting the end cysteine and phenylalanine. Solely the CDR3 DNA is kept, with 45 bases framed from the first base. CDR1 MGHRA and CDR2 YSYEKL are derived from the germline V gene. Library prep was done by PCR. The instrument was an Illumina HiSeq 2500. To normalize quantification of the TCRbeta repertoire, the TCR libraries were built with molecular barcoding that relied on unique molecular identifiers. TCRdb ran its own pipeline on the public reads, namely fastp trimming at Q25 and MiXCR clone calling, and kept in-frame beta chains. CDR3 protein duplicates are merged, each entry listing the most common genes and DNA. This sample is represented by some 460,000 distinct CDR3 sequences; around 15% of them were singletons. The ten largest clones add up to 29% of the sample. The treatment or condition label, as the study defines it: allogeneic hematopoietic cell transplantation with graft depleted of TCRalphabeta T cells and CD19 B cells. The transplant recipients were children given TCRalphabeta/CD19-depleted allogeneic hematopoietic cell grafts.

What the study reported, not specific to this receptor: Hyperexpanded clone frequencies declined over subsequent months; after one year, T-cell counts and TCRbeta diversity were mostly attributed to newly produced T cells. In some patients, high TCRbeta diversity at day 60 was attributed to recipient T cells and intrathymic progenitors that had survived conditioning. The apparently early recovery of alphabetaT-cell counts about two months after transplant reportedly depended on only several hundred rapidly expanded clones that came from non-depleted graft cells.

This TCR was sampled from a boy in the first two years of life who had a stem cell transplant for Wiskott-Aldrich syndrome, so the T cells may come from the graft donor. Rearrangement joined TRBV4-1 to TRBJ2-1; the D match is possibly TRBD1 or TRBD2, with 6 bases aligned in each. The starting material was PBMCs, mostly from graft donor cells, obtained 360 days after TCRalphabeta/CD19-depleted stem cell transplant. The CDR3 region: CASSLHRRGANEQFF. The DNA reads TGCGCCAGCAGCCTCCACCGGAGGGGGGCCAATGAGCAGTTCTTC.